This paragraph reports one TCR beta chain. Its antigen remains undetermined. Per-base qualities were not stored, and no clone one base away is much larger. In sorted CD8+ T cells obtained from the blood, dermis and epidermis of about 5 healthy donors, TCR beta CDR3 regions were analysed. All TCR-sequenced donors were healthy individuals, and each provided both blood and skin samples. Before TCR beta sequencing, CD8+ T cell populations were isolated by sorting. Libraries were made using the immunoSEQ multiplex PCR assay. The original pipeline was this. Frequencies of TCR V beta family usage were compared among the sorted CD8+ T cell populations from blood, dermis and epidermis. TCRdb provides this immuneACCESS table in a form limited to in-frame rearrangements. Some clones are lacking; in checked studies, under half of them reflect an unresolved V gene, and why the rest are absent is not known. V, J and clone size were drawn from that table, and D and trimming were deduced from the DNA. Present in this sample are about 950 clones, approximately 61% of which were seen just once. The top ten clones comprise more than 35% of the sample.

The data stem from a study of CD49a tissue-resident CD8 T cells in human skin (TCRdb year 2017). For the wider study: Tissue-resident memory CD8+ T cell subsets in human skin, defined by CD49a, CD69 and CD103 expression, were examined in the study.

From cysteine to phenylalanine, the CDR3 is 15 amino acids long. Of all the DNA, just the CDR3 is kept, 45 bases in frame from base 1. Germline trimming amounts to 5 bases on V and 0 bases on J, with 4 as the count of junction bases outside the gene matches. The germline V gene supplies CDR1 SNHLY and CDR2 FYNNEI. The origin of this receptor is a human donor in good health. The chain uses TRBV2 and TRBJ2-3; 8 junctional bases match TRBD2. The specimen was CLA- CD8+ effector memory T cells sorted from blood. The CDR3 amino acid sequence is: CASSRGGTSTDTQYF. The DNA is TGTGCCAGCAGTCGCGGGGGGACTAGCACAGATACGCAGTATTTT.